The entry below describes one T cell receptor (beta chain). Its antigen is not known. The data stem from a study of T cell responses to AZD1222 COVID-19 vaccine. Study details: Second-dose schedules of about 4 or about 12 weeks were combined. The study, taken as a whole, reports: The span of vaccine-associated CD4 TCRs extended across spike, with dominance at 160-218 and 743-854. Close to half of all spike-specific TCRs reportedly target regions of the variants that are unmutated.

The protocol was immunoSEQ multiplex PCR, while the TCRdb copy is restricted to in-frame clones and leaves out a portion. Of 150,000 to 200,000 clones in the sample, approximately 90% are singletons; the top ten hold around 5.8%. The CDR3 contains 13 residues. Germline CDR1 and CDR2: MNHEY and SVGAGI. Trimming pared 0 bases from V and 4 bases from J, leaving 4 bases between. This clonotype was obtained from an adult in good health. The gene calls are TRBV6-5 and TRBJ1-3; D is unresolved. Sample: peripheral blood, taken on day 0 of AZD1222 vaccination. The chain's CDR3 is CASSYSLGNTIYF. CDR3 sequence (DNA): TGTGCCAGCAGTTACTCGCTCGGAAACACCATATATTTT.